Following are 29 T cell receptor beta chains from one sample sequenced in a study of response to subunit inactivated influenza vaccine (dated by TCRdb to the late 2010s). To prepare the library, RT-PCR was applied. TCRdb shows the sequencer as Illumina HiSeq 2500. TCRdb took the public reads, trimmed them with fastp at Q25, ran MiXCR for clone calling and kept in-frame beta chains. Rows merge per CDR3 protein into single entries with the most common DNA and genes. The sample table contains around 760,000 distinct CDR3 sequences; only one count was recorded for more than 11% of them. The biggest ten clones account for roughly 6.4% of the sample. The sample here was PBMCs from blood, taken roughly 2 weeks before vaccination. These receptors were obtained from a man aged 45-60 years who received an inactivated influenza vaccine. Donor details come from another sample of the same person, matched by shared clones.

In its sample, this clonotype was seen many times. The chain has TRBV20-1 and TRBJ2-1; 12 bases align to TRBD2. Germline CDR1 and CDR2: DFQATT and SNEGSKA (reference sequence). The V segment lost 3 bases and the J segment 9 bases; nucleotides outside the gene matches: 3. The CDR3 runs 13 residues. The CDR3 loop is CSASKTSGGEQFF. CDR3 DNA sequence: TGCAGTGCTAGTAAGACTAGCGGGGGTGAGCAGTTCTTC.

As for this clonotype: A read error may be the cause here, since a much bigger clone is one base away. This rearrangement joins TRBV3-1 to TRBJ2-1; a possible D gene is TRBD1 (7 bases). V lost 4 bases to trimming and J lost 0 bases, with 13 bases between them. Germline CDR1 and CDR2: LGHDT and YNNKEL (reference sequence). The CDR3 spans 16 residues. This chain's CDR3 is CASSLRGDLSYNEQFF. CDR3 nucleotide sequence: TGTGCCAGCAGCCTCAGGGGGGATCTCTCCTACAATGAGCAGTTCTTC.

This clonotype was detected a few times. CDR3 bases: TGCAGTGCTTCAAACGACAGGGGGCGCGATGAGACCCAGTACTTC. It is translated as CSASNDRGRDETQYF. V and J are TRBV20-1 and TRBJ2-5, with 10 positions matching TRBD1. Germline loops: CDR1 DFQATT, CDR2 SNEGSKA (reference sequence). This CDR3 has 15 amino acids. Germline trimming cut 5 bases from V and 5 bases from J; bases unmatched to any gene: 11.

The chain is built from TRBV9 and TRBJ1-1; 8 bases match TRBD1. Germline CDR1 and CDR2: SGDLS and YYNGEE. CDR3 length: 15 residues. J lost 0 bases, V lost 4 bases, and 5 bases had no gene match. The DNA of the CDR3 is TGTGCCAGCAGCCCCTGGACAGGGATGAACACTGAAGCTTTCTTT. It encodes CASSPWTGMNTEAFF.

This clonotype showed up just a few times. This chain connects TRBV7-8 to TRBJ1-4, with a weak D call TRBD1 (5 bases). Per germline, CDR1 SGHVS and CDR2 FQNEAQ. The CDR3 spans 12 residues. V lost 8 bases, J lost 6 bases, and 10 bases lay in between. The CDR3 here is CASGRAHEKLFF. In DNA, the CDR3 is TGTGCCAGCGGCAGGGCCCATGAAAAACTGTTTTTT.

The chain links TRBV7-3 to TRBJ2-2; 7 bases map to TRBD2. Germline trimming cut 5 bases from V and 4 bases from J; bases unmatched to any gene: 4. CDR1 is SGHTA, CDR2 FQGTGA, per germline. This CDR3 is 14 amino acids long. CDR3 bases: TGTGCCAGCAGCCCGGGACTAAGCACCGGGGAGCTGTTTTTT. It codes for CASSPGLSTGELFF.

The chain couples TRBV9 to TRBJ1-1; a weak D match, TRBD1 (5 bases). V was cut by 0 bases and J by 1 base, with 10 bases left in between. CDR1 is SGDLS and CDR2 is YYNGEE in the germline V gene. This CDR3 is 15 amino acids long. CDR3 sequence (DNA): TGTGCCAGCAGCGTAGGGGTCCAGGGGAACACTGAAGCTTTCTTT. This encodes CASSVGVQGNTEAFF.

This clonotype was seen a few times. The V call is TRBV11-1, the J call TRBJ2-7; 14 bases line up with TRBD2. Germline V gives CDR1 SGHAT, CDR2 FQDESV (reference sequence). The junction had 13 bases not matched to a gene; V was cut back by 3 bases and J by 6 bases. There are 18 residues in the CDR3. As DNA, the CDR3 is TGTGCCAGCAGCTTGGGACTAGCGGGAGTGGGATTCGGGCCCGAGCAGTACTTC. Translated: CASSLGLAGVGFGPEQYF.

This clonotype was seen a handful of times. The rearrangement uses TRBV28 and TRBJ2-1; 8 bases align to TRBD2. Germline trimming cut 3 bases from V and 1 base from J; bases unmatched to any gene: 5. The germline CDR1 and CDR2 sequences are MDHEN and SYDVKM. The CDR3 sequence is 16 residues long. This CDR3 reads CASSFQRETSYNEQFF. DNA for the CDR3: TGTGCCAGCAGTTTCCAGCGGGAGACTTCCTACAATGAGCAGTTCTTC.

Only a few counts were recorded for this clonotype. The chain joins TRBV4-3 to TRBJ2-1, with D hard to call. The CDR3 has 15 residues. Trimming pared 0 bases from V and 3 bases from J, leaving 9 bases between. Germline V gene data show CDR1 as LGHNA and CDR2 as YSLEER. The CDR3 protein is CASSQDQNYYNEQFF. The CDR3 coding sequence is TGCGCCAGCAGCCAAGATCAGAACTACTACAATGAGCAGTTCTTC.

This CDR3 reads CASSRLTERGVETQYF. Written as DNA, the CDR3 is TGTGCCAGCAGCCGATTAACCGAAAGAGGTGTGGAGACCCAGTACTTC. The chain links TRBV7-9 to TRBJ2-5; D gene unclear. Germline loops: CDR1 SEHNR, CDR2 FQNEAQ (reference sequence). The CDR3 spans 16 residues. The V and J ends lost 5 bases and 5 bases respectively, with 21 bases between them.

The chain has TRBV4-3 and TRBJ2-1; no clear D gene. This CDR3 is built from 15 residues. Germline values: CDR1 LGHNA, CDR2 YSLEER. V lost 4 bases and J lost 1, with 11 bases in between. The CDR3 DNA follows: TGCGCCAGCAGCCCACGAAGGGCGTCCTACAATGAGCAGTTCTTC. It yields the protein CASSPRRASYNEQFF.

The chain employs TRBV7-9 and TRBJ1-2, with D uncertain. Per germline, CDR1 SEHNR and CDR2 FQNEAQ (reference sequence). V gave up 2 bases and J gave up 6 bases, with 10 bases separating them. The CDR3 runs to 13 residues. Here the CDR3 DNA reads TGTGCCAGCAGCTTATCCGACGAAAATGGCTACACCTTC. Translation: CASSLSDENGYTF.

In its sample, this clonotype was seen once. The chain combines TRBV5-5 with TRBJ2-7; D perhaps matches TRBD1 (5 bases). Trimming left V 6 bases short and J 4 bases short, with 26 bases between. The CDR3 spans 17 residues. Germline V lookup: CDR1 SGHKS, CDR2 YYEKEE (reference sequence). For the CDR3, the DNA is TGTGCCAGCACCCGTGGTCTCGGGCAGGGAAATTTTTACGAGCAGTACTTC. Its protein is CASTRGLGQGNFYEQYF.

The chain combines TRBV4-2 with TRBJ2-1, with D perhaps TRBD2 (6 bases). CDR1 is LGHNA and CDR2 is YNFKEQ in the germline V gene. Deletions cut 0 bases from V and 6 bases from J, with 15 bases between. This CDR3 comprises 16 residues. This CDR3 is CASSQESGWALNEQFF. The CDR3, as DNA: TGTGCCAGCAGCCAAGAGAGCGGGTGGGCGCTCAATGAGCAGTTCTTC.

The chain uses TRBV5-6 and TRBJ2-3; TRBD2 is a possible D gene (6 bases). There are 15 residues in the CDR3. Germline V CDR1 and CDR2: SGHDT, YYEEEE. V dropped 6 bases and J dropped 3 bases, with 17 bases sitting between them. In nucleotides, the CDR3 is TGTGCCAGCATCATCCGGGTCGGGGGTACAGATACGCAGTATTTT. Encoded protein: CASIIRVGGTDTQYF. Full variable domain (remainder filled in from reference TRBV5-6 and TRBJ2-3): DAGVTQSPTHLIKTRGQQVTLRCSPKSGHDTVSWYQQALGQGPQFIFQYYEEEERQRGNFPDRFSGHQFPNYSSELNVNALLLGDSALYLCASIIRVGGTDTQYFGPGTRLTVL.

This clonotype was seen more than once but under ten times. The chain joins TRBV5-1 to TRBJ2-1, with 15 nucleotides matching TRBD2. CDR3 length: 18 residues. V lost 4 bases and J lost 7; bases outside the gene matches: 12. Germline V lookup: CDR1 SGHRS, CDR2 YFSETQ. CDR3 coding DNA: TGCGCCAGCAGCAGAGAAGGACTAGCGGGAGGGCCTGGGAATGAGCAGTTCTTC. Translation: CASSREGLAGGPGNEQFF.

This clonotype turned up a few times. This sequence joins TRBV9 and TRBJ2-3; D possibly corresponds to TRBD1 (5 bases). The germline gives CDR1 SGDLS, CDR2 YYNGEE. This CDR3 comprises 13 residues. The ends were cut back, 0 bases at V and 6 bases at J, with 8 bases in the middle. CDR3 DNA sequence: TGTGCCAGCAGCGTAGAGGGGTCGGATACGCAGTATTTT. Amino acid sequence: CASSVEGSDTQYF.

This clonotype was seen at least ten times. The J gene is TRBJ2-7, the V gene TRBV4-3; the match to TRBD1 covers 10 bases. Germline lookup yields CDR1 LGHNA and CDR2 YSLEER. The junction had 6 bases not matched to a gene; V was cut back by 0 bases and J by 4 bases. The CDR3 is 16 amino acids. The CDR3 protein is CASSQDLGQGRYEQYF. The DNA for the CDR3 is TGCGCCAGCAGCCAAGATTTGGGACAGGGGCGGTACGAGCAGTACTTC.

A single count supports this clonotype. The chain is built from TRBV6-1 and TRBJ1-1; D call uncertain. V gave up 6 bases and J gave up 1 base, with 9 bases separating them. The CDR3 is 13 residues long. Germline V gives CDR1 MNHNS, CDR2 SASEGT. The CDR3 DNA reads TGTGCCAGCAGGATATCAACGAACACTGAAGCTTTCTTT. Protein product: CASRISTNTEAFF.

This rearrangement joins TRBV4-3 to TRBJ1-1; D not resolved. V was cut by 4 bases and J by 6 bases, with 18 bases left in between. Germline CDR1 LGHNA, CDR2 YSLEER. The CDR3 extends over 15 amino acids. CDR3 nucleotides: TGCGCCAGCAGCCGCGGCGGGCCGGTTTTCGCTGAAGCTTTCTTT. This encodes CASSRGGPVFAEAFF.

This clonotype was observed a few times. The chain employs TRBV20-1 and TRBJ2-7, with D perhaps assigned TRBD1 or TRBD2 (5 bases each). Germline CDR1 is DFQATT and CDR2 is SNEGSKA (reference sequence). Deletions cut 3 bases from V and 2 bases from J, with 14 bases between. This CDR3 is built from 14 residues. CDR3 DNA: TGCAGTGCTAGCGGGGCGACCCTCACCTACGAGCAGTACTTC. Translation gives CSASGATLTYEQYF.

This clonotype was counted a few times. V is TRBV3-1 and J is TRBJ1-1, with 8 bases lining up with TRBD1. Germline CDR1 is LGHDT and CDR2 is YNNKEL (reference sequence). This CDR3 spans 13 amino acids. The trim removed 2 bases at V and 11 bases at J, leaving 7 bases unmatched. In DNA, the CDR3 is TGTGCCAGCAGCCAATCAGGGGGCTTAGTTGCTTTCTTT. This codes for CASSQSGGLVAFF.

The J gene is TRBJ1-3, the V gene TRBV28, with D tentatively TRBD1 (5 bases). The CDR3 totals 15 residues. Trimming took off 6 bases at V and 2 bases at J, with 14 bases between the two ends. Germline lookup yields CDR1 MDHEN and CDR2 SYDVKM. The CDR3 here is CASRPAGLTGNTIYF. In nucleotides, the CDR3 is TGTGCCAGCAGACCAGCAGGGCTCACTGGAAACACCATATATTTT.

The chain is built from TRBV5-1 and TRBJ2-3; maybe TRBD1 (6 bases). V shed 1 base and J shed 4 bases, with 10 bases lying between them. The CDR3 contains 14 residues. Germline CDR1 is SGHRS and CDR2 is YFSETQ. The CDR3: CASSLQGNPDTQYF. CDR3 DNA sequence: TGCGCCAGCAGCTTGCAGGGGAACCCAGATACGCAGTATTTT.

This rearrangement joins TRBV7-9 to TRBJ2-5; D is unclear. V lost 5 bases and J 1 base, leaving 11 bases between the germline ends. CDR1 is SEHNR, CDR2 FQNEAQ, per germline (reference sequence). This CDR3 has 14 amino acids. CDR3 nucleotide sequence: TGTGCCAGCAGCCCCGAGACGGTCCAAGAGACCCAGTACTTC. Protein: CASSPETVQETQYF. Combining the CDR3 with reference TRBV7-9 and TRBJ2-5 gives the whole variable domain DTGVSQNPRHKITKRGQNVTFRCDPISEHNRLYWYRQTLGQGPEFLTYFQNEAQLEKSRLLSDRFSAERPKGSFSTLEIQRTEQGDSAMYLCASSPETVQETQYFGPGTRLLVL.

For the CDR3, the DNA is TGTGCCAGCAGTTACTCGCAGAGGGCCCACAATCAGCCCCAGCATTTT. Translated, it gives CASSYSQRAHNQPQHF. The genes are TRBV6-2 or TRBV6-3 and TRBJ1-5, with D unclear. The CDR3 totals 16 residues. Trimming stripped 0 bases from V and 3 bases from J, with 12 bases between. Germline CDR1 reads MNHEY; CDR2 reads SVGEGT.

This clonotype was detected only a few times. This chain links TRBV18 with TRBJ1-3; D is undetermined. V gave up 1 base and J gave up 3 bases, with 10 bases separating them. The CDR3 is made up of 15 amino acids. The germline V gene has CDR1 KGHSH and CDR2 LQKENI. The DNA for the CDR3 is TGTGCCAGCTCACCACGTCGGGGAGATGGAAACACCATATATTTT. Translation gives CASSPRRGDGNTIYF. Full variable domain (remainder filled in from reference TRBV18 and TRBJ1-3): NAGVMQNPRHLVRRRGQEARLRCSPMKGHSHVYWYRQLPEEGLKFMVYLQKENIIDESGMPKERFSAEFPKEGPSILRIQQVVRGDSAAYFCASSPRRGDGNTIYFGEGSWLTVV.

In this sample, this clonotype turned up a few times. This rearrangement joins TRBV4-3 to TRBJ2-1; TRBD2 matches at 9 bases. V lost 4 bases to trimming and J lost 0 bases; unmatched junction nucleotides: 7. Germline-derived CDR1 and CDR2 are LGHNA and YSLEER. The CDR3 loop spans 17 amino acids. The CDR3 loop is CASSPTSGGNSYNEQFF. CDR3 nucleotide sequence: TGCGCCAGCAGCCCGACTAGCGGTGGCAACTCCTACAATGAGCAGTTCTTC.